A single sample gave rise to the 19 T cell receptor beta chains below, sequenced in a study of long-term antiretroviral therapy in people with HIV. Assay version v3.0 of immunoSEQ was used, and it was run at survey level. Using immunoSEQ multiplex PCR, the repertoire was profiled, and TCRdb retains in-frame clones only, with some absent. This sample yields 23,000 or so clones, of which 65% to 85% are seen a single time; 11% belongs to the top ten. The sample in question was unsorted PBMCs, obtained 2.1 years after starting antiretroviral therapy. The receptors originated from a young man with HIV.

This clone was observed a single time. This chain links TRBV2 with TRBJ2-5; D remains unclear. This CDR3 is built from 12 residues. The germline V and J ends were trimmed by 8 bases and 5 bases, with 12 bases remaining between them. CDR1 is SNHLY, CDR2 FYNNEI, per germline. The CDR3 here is CASGEGRETQYF. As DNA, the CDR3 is TGTGCCAGCGGGGAAGGTCGGGAGACCCAGTACTTC.

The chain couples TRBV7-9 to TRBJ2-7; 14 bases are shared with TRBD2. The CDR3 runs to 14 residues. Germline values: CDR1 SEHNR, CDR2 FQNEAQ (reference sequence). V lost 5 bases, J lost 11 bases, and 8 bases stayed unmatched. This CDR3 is CASSTGLAGAEKYF. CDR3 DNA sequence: TGTGCCAGCAGCACGGGACTAGCGGGAGCGGAAAAGTACTTC.

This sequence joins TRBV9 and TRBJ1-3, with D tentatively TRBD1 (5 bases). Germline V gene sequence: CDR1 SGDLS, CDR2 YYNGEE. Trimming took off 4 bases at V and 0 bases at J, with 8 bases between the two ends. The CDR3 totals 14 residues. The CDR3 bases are TGTGCCAGCAGCCTCACAGGCTCTGGAAACACCATATATTTT. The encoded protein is CASSLTGSGNTIYF.

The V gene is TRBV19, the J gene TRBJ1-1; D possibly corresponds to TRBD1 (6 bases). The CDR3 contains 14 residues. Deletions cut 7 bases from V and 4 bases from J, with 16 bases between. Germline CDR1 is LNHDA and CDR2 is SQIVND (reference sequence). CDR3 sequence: CASKVQGGFTEAFF. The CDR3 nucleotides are TGTGCCAGTAAGGTACAGGGAGGATTCACTGAAGCTTTCTTT.

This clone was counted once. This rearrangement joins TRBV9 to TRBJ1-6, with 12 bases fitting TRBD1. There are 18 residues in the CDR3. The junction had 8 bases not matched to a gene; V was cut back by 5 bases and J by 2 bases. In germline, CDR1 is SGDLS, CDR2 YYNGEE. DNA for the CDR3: TGTGCCAGCAGGCCGGGACAGGGGGCTTTCCCCTATAATTCACCCCTCCACTTT. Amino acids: CASRPGQGAFPYNSPLHF. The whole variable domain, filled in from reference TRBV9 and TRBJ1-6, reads DSGVTQTPKHLITATGQRVTLRCSPRSGDLSVYWYQQSLDQGLQFLIQYYNGEERAKGNILERFSAQQFPDLHSELNLSSLELGDSALYFCASRPGQGAFPYNSPLHFGNGTRLTVT.

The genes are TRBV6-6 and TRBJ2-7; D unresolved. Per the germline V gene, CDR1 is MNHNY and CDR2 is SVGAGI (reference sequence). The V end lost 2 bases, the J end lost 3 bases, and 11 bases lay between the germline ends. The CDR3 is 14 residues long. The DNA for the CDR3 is TGTGCCAGCAGTTACGGGTCGGTCAACTACGAGCAGTACTTC. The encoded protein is CASSYGSVNYEQYF.

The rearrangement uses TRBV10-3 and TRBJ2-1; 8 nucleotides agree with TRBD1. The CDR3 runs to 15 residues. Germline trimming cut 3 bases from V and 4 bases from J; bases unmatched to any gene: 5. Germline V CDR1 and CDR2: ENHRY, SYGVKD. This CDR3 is CAISDSGGGYNEQFF. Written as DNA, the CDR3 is TGTGCCATCAGTGACTCAGGGGGCGGGTACAATGAGCAGTTCTTC.

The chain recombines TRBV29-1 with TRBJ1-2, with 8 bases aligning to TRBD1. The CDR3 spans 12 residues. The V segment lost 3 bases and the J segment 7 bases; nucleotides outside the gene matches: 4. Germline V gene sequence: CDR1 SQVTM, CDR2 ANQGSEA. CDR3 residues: CSVDRQGFGYTF. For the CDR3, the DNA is TGCAGCGTTGATAGACAGGGGTTTGGCTACACCTTC.

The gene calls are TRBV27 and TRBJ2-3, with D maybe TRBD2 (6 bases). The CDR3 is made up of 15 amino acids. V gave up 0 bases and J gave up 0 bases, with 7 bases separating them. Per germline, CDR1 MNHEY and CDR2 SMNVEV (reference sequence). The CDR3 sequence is CASSLSSGSTDTQYF. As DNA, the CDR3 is TGTGCCAGCAGTTTATCCAGCGGGAGCACAGATACGCAGTATTTT.

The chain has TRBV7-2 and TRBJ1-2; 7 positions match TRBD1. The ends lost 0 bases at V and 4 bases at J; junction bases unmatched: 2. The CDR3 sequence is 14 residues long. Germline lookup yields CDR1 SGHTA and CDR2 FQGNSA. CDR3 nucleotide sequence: TGTGCCAGCAGCTTAGCAGGGGGCGGCTATGGCTACACCTTC. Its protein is CASSLAGGGYGYTF.

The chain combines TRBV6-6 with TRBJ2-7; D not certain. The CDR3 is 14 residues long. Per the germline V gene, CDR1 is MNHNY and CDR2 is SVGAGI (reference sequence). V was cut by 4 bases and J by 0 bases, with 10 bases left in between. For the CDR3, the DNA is TGTGCCAGCAGTTGGACCGATCCCTCCTACGAGCAGTACTTC. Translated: CASSWTDPSYEQYF.

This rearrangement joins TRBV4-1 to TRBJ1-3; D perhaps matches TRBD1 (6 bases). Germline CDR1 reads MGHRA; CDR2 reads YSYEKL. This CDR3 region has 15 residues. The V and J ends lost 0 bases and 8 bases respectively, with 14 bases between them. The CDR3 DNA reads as TGCGCCAGCAGCCAAGATCGGGACACACGGTACACCATATATTTT. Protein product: CASSQDRDTRYTIYF.

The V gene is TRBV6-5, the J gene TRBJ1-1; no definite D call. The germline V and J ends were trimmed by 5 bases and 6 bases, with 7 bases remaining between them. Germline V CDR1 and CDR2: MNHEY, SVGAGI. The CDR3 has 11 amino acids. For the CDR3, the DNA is TGTGCCAGCAGTACTCTCTCTGAAGCTTTCTTT. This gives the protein CASSTLSEAFF.

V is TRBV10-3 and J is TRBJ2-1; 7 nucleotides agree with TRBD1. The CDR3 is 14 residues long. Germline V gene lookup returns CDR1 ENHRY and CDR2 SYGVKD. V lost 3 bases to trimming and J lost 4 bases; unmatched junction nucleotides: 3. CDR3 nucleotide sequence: TGTGCCATCAGTGATGGGACAGATTACAATGAGCAGTTCTTC. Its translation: CAISDGTDYNEQFF.

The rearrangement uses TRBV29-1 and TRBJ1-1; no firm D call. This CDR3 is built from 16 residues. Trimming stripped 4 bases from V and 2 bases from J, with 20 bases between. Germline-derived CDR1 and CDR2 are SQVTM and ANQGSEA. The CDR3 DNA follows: TGCAGCGTTGTCCGCCCAGGAGAAGGCACCAACACTGAAGCTTTCTTT. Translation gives CSVVRPGEGTNTEAFF.

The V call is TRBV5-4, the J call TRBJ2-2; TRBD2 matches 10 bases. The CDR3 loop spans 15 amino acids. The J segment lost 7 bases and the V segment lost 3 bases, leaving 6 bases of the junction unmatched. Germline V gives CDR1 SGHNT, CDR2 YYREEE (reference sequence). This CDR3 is CASSSSGGANGELFF. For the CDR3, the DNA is TGTGCCAGCAGCTCAAGCGGGGGGGCCAACGGGGAGCTGTTTTTT.

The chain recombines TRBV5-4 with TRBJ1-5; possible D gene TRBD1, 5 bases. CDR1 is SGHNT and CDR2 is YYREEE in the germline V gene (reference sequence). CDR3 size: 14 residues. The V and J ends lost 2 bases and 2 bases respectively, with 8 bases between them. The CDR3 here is CASSLAGGNQPQHF. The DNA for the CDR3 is TGTGCCAGCAGCTTAGCGGGGGGCAATCAGCCCCAGCATTTT.

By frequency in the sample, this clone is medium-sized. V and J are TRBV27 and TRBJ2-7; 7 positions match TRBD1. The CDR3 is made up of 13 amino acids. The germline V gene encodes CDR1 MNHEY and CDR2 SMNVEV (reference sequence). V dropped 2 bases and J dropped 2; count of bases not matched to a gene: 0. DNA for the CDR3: TGTGCCAGCAGTTTACAGGGGGCCTACGAGCAGTACTTC. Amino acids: CASSLQGAYEQYF.

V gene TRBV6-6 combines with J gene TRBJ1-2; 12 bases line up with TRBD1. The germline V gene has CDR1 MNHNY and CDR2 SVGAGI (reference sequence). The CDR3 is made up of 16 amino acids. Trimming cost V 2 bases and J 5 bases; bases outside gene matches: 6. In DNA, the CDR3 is TGTGCCAGCAGTTACCCAGGGACAGGGGGCGGGTATGGCTACACCTTC. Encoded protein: CASSYPGTGGGYGYTF.